This entry lists 10 T cell receptor beta chains sequenced from one sample in a study of cytomegalovirus exposure and HLA in healthy donors. Use of 60 Vbeta and 13 Jbeta primers characterized the PCR. Generated by immunoSEQ multiplex PCR, the TCRdb table keeps only in-frame clones and is missing some. The table has roughly 150,000 clones, approximately 83% seen once. The material sequenced was PBMCs. The receptors originated from a man aged 35 to 55 in good health and CMV-seronegative.

V gene TRBV28 combines with J gene TRBJ2-5, with no clear D. This CDR3 has 15 amino acids. CDR1 MDHEN and CDR2 SYDVKM come from the germline V gene. Trimming removed 8 bases from V and 5 bases from J, with 21 bases in between. Here the CDR3 DNA reads TGTGCCAGCGGAGTAGCTCCAACCCAATGGGAGACCCAGTACTTC. Amino acid sequence: CASGVAPTQWETQYF.

The gene calls are TRBV9 and TRBJ2-5, with TRBD1 matching over 7 bases. The better agreement between TRBJ2-7 and the DNA end casts doubt on the J call. The CDR3 consists of 14 residues. The V gene's germline CDR1 is SGDLS and CDR2 YYNGEE. The CDR3 protein is CASSAADRENEQYF. CDR3 nucleotides: TGTGCCAGCAGCGCCGCCGACAGGGAAAACGAGCAGTACTTC.

J is TRBJ2-7 and V is TRBV28; D may be TRBD2 (6 bases). The germline V gene has CDR1 MDHEN and CDR2 SYDVKM. The CDR3 runs 14 residues. V lost 7 bases, J lost 2 bases, and 15 bases lay in between. CDR3 DNA sequence: TGTGCCAGCATCGCGGGGCCAGGTACCTACGAGCAGTACTTC. This sequence encodes CASIAGPGTYEQYF.

Only a few counts were recorded for this clone. As DNA, the CDR3 is TGTGCCAGTAGTTGGGGCCAGAACACTGAAGCTTTCTTT. Its translation is CASSWGQNTEAFF. The V and J genes are TRBV19 and TRBJ1-1; maybe TRBD1 (5 bases). CDR1 and CDR2 from the germline V gene are LNHDA and SQIVND (reference sequence). Trimming shortened V by 5 bases and J by 1 base, and 8 bases separated the two germline ends. The CDR3 is 13 residues long.

The chain joins TRBV11-3 to TRBJ2-5; D might be TRBD2 (6 bases). The germline V and J ends were trimmed by 5 bases and 10 bases, with 26 bases remaining between them. This CDR3 has 16 amino acids. The germline V gene encodes CDR1 SGHNT and CDR2 YENEEA. The CDR3, as DNA: TGTGCCAGCAGCCCCCCATCCTGGGAGGCTAGTCGTGGCCAGTACTTC. Its protein is CASSPPSWEASRGQYF.

The V gene is TRBV29-1, the J gene TRBJ2-7, with unresolved D. CDR1 is SQVTM and CDR2 is ANQGSEA in the germline V gene. V lost 6 bases to trimming and J lost 5 bases, with 8 bases between them. CDR3 length: 10 amino acids. This CDR3 reads CSVRVDEQYF. The CDR3 DNA is TGCAGCGTCCGCGTGGACGAGCAGTACTTC.

The V gene is TRBV7-3, the J gene TRBJ2-3; TRBD2 matches 8 bases. The junction had 4 bases not matched to a gene; V was cut back by 0 bases and J by 5 bases. Per the germline V gene, CDR1 is SGHTA and CDR2 is FQGTGA. The CDR3 runs 15 residues. The CDR3 protein is CASSLTSGSRDTQYF. In nucleotides, the CDR3 is TGTGCCAGCAGCTTAACGAGCGGGAGCCGAGATACGCAGTATTTT.

The V and J genes are TRBV9 and TRBJ2-1, with 10 positions matching TRBD1. Trimming took 2 bases from V and 8 from J; bases not matched to a gene: 4. Germline V gene lookup returns CDR1 SGDLS and CDR2 YYNGEE. The length of the CDR3 is 14 residues. The CDR3 region has the DNA TGTGCCAGCAGCGTCGGAGGGACAGGGGATGAGCAGTTCTTC. Amino acids: CASSVGGTGDEQFF.

V is TRBV7-2 and J is TRBJ1-1; 7 bases align to TRBD1. Germline V gene data show CDR1 as SGHTA and CDR2 as FQGNSA. The length of the CDR3 is 14 residues. Germline trimming cut 2 bases from V and 4 bases from J; bases unmatched to any gene: 4. CDR3 region: CASSLNQGGTEAFF. CDR3 in DNA: TGTGCCAGCAGCTTAAATCAGGGGGGCACTGAAGCTTTCTTT.

This chain connects TRBV6-5 to TRBJ2-7; D is uncertain. This CDR3 region has 16 residues. The germline V gene has CDR1 MNHEY and CDR2 SVGAGI. V was trimmed by 2 bases and J by 3 bases, leaving 17 bases between them. The CDR3 DNA sequence: TGTGCCAGCAGTTACGGCCCGTTTAATCGACTCTACGAGCAGTACTTC. The encoded protein is CASSYGPFNRLYEQYF.